The T cell receptor (beta chain) described here comes from a study of blood T cell repertoires in COVID-19. At the level of the study: PBMCs, B-cell-depleted T cells, or T cells provided the cDNA or gDNA that made up the material.

The method was immunoSEQ multiplex PCR; TCRdb's version includes in-frame clones alone and lacks a portion of them. Of fewer than 120,000 clones listed, 70% to 90% are singletons. This clone is a singleton in its sample. Per germline, CDR1 MDHEN and CDR2 SYDVKM. This CDR3 comprises 12 residues. The V gene lost 7 bases and the J gene lost 9 bases, with 13 bases spanning the gap. V gene TRBV28 combines with J gene TRBJ1-5; the D is unclear. The sample was peripheral blood. The TCR was taken from a human donor in a cohort sampled during active COVID-19. The CDR3, as DNA: TGTGCCAGCATGGAGGGCCTGGGGCCCCAGCATTTT. This sequence encodes CASMEGLGPQHF. The variable domain in full, completed from reference TRBV28 and TRBJ1-5, reads DVKVTQSSRYLVKRTGEKVFLECVQDMDHENMFWYRQDPGLGLRLIYFSYDVKMKEKGDIPEGYSVSREKKERFSLILESASTNQTSMYLCASMEGLGPQHFGDGTRLSIL.